The 14 T cell receptor beta chains in this list originate from one sample, sequenced in a study of early T cells in non-severe SARS-CoV-2 infection. TCRdb re-derived calls from the 5' RACE reads in MiXCR, one entry per CDR3 protein. Seen here are around 30,000 distinct CDR3 sequences, 9.5% to 10% observed once, and the top ten hold approximately 14%. Material for sequencing was whole blood. The receptors were sampled from an adult who was a healthcare worker with PCR-confirmed SARS-CoV-2 infection or an uninfected control (not recorded which).

In this sample, this clonotype turned up many times. This chain connects TRBV7-2 to TRBJ1-5, with TRBD1 as a possible D gene (5 bases). In germline, CDR1 is SGHTA, CDR2 FQGNSA. Trimming left V 1 base short and J 6 bases short, with 13 bases between. This CDR3 has 15 residues. Written as DNA, the CDR3 is TGTGCCAGCAGCTTAGAATTTGGGGGAGGTCAGCCCCAGCATTTT. Amino acid sequence: CASSLEFGGGQPQHF.

This clonotype showed up many times. This chain connects TRBV12-3 or TRBV12-4 to TRBJ2-6; a possible D gene is TRBD2 (5 bases). The CDR3 runs 17 residues. Trimming cost V 3 bases and J 1 base, with 13 bases left between them. CDR3 amino acids: CASSFNSPGSGANVLTF. The CDR3 nucleotides read TGTGCCAGCAGTTTTAATTCTCCGGGGTCTGGGGCCAACGTCCTGACTTTC.

This clonotype was counted ten times or more. DNA for the CDR3: TGTGCCACCAGCAGGGACAGGGGGCCTCAAGAGCAGTACTTC. Translated: CATSRDRGPQEQYF. The chain couples TRBV15 to TRBJ2-7; 11 bases are shared with TRBD1. V shed 3 bases and J 7 bases; nucleotides not matched to a gene: 5. CDR1 and CDR2 (germline): LNHNV, YYDKDF (reference sequence). The CDR3 has 14 residues.

In its sample, this clonotype is medium-sized. This rearrangement joins TRBV29-1 to TRBJ2-1; D not resolved. The length of the CDR3 is 14 residues. Germline CDR1 is SQVTM and CDR2 is ANQGSEA. V lost 1 base to trimming and J lost 3 bases, with 10 bases between them. CDR3 sequence (DNA): TGCAGCGTTGAAGGGGCCTCAAACTACAATGAGCAGTTCTTC. This codes for CSVEGASNYNEQFF.

This chain uses TRBV4-3 with TRBJ1-1; 10 bases align to TRBD1. Germline lookup yields CDR1 LGHNA and CDR2 YSLEER. V was pared by 3 bases and J by 7 bases, with 11 bases of the junction left unmatched. The CDR3 contains 16 residues. The CDR3 nucleotides are TGCGCCAGCAGCCACCGTCCCGGGACAGGGGACGGTGAAGCTTTCTTT. Protein sequence: CASSHRPGTGDGEAFF.

This clonotype was counted only a few times. This chain links TRBV18 with TRBJ2-1; TRBD2 aligns across 10 bases. With V trimmed by 5 bases and J by 2 bases, 3 bases remained unmatched. From germline, CDR1 is KGHSH and CDR2 LQKENI. There are 15 residues in the CDR3. DNA of the CDR3: TGTGCCAGCTCATTAGCGGGGGGAGCCTACAATGAGCAGTTCTTC. Encoded protein: CASSLAGGAYNEQFF.

This clonotype was observed many times. The CDR3 bases are TGTGCCAGCAGCCAAAACGCAGGGGATACGCAGTATTTT. Translation: CASSQNAGDTQYF. The chain uses TRBV14 and TRBJ2-3; the D gene is possibly TRBD1 (5 bases). With 2 bases removed from V and 6 bases from J, the gap between germline ends came to 9 bases. Germline V gene lookup returns CDR1 SGHDN and CDR2 FVKESK. The CDR3 length is 13 residues.

This clonotype was counted between two and nine times. The gene calls are TRBV29-1 and TRBJ2-7; D remains ambiguous. CDR1 is SQVTM, CDR2 ANQGSEA, per germline. V lost 6 bases and J 3 bases, leaving 12 bases between the germline ends. This CDR3 is 12 amino acids long. CDR3 nucleotides: TGCAGCGTCCACACCTCCGTCTACGAGCAGTACTTC. This codes for CSVHTSVYEQYF.

V is TRBV7-2 and J is TRBJ1-2, with 9 bases that match TRBD1. The CDR3 runs to 13 residues. V shed 5 bases, J shed 8 bases, and the junction held 6 bases outside the gene matches. Germline CDR1 and CDR2: SGHTA and FQGNSA. DNA of the CDR3: TGTGCCAGCAGCCAGAGACAGGGGGAAGGCTACACCTTC. Amino acid sequence: CASSQRQGEGYTF.

Ten or more counts support this clonotype. The chain couples TRBV12-5 to TRBJ2-6; D call uncertain. The CDR3 loop spans 15 amino acids. V was shortened by 3 bases and J by 0 bases, with 6 bases between the two germline ends. The germline CDR1 and CDR2 sequences are LGHNT and FRNRAP. CDR3 loop: CASGFDLSGANVLTF. The DNA of the CDR3 is TGTGCTAGTGGTTTCGATCTCTCTGGGGCCAACGTCCTGACTTTC.

This clonotype was seen repeatedly, ten times or more. CDR3 amino acids: CASSLSEYNEQFF. Here the CDR3 DNA reads TGTGCCAGCAGTTTAAGCGAGTACAATGAGCAGTTCTTC. This chain links TRBV6-5 with TRBJ2-1; no definite D call. CDR3 size: 13 residues. V was cut by 4 bases and J by 4 bases, with 8 bases left in between. The germline CDR1 and CDR2 sequences are MNHEY and SVGAGI.

This clonotype was observed a few times. The chain recombines TRBV12-3 or TRBV12-4 with TRBJ2-7; 11 nucleotides align to TRBD1. Losses at the gene ends were 5 bases for V and 5 bases for J; bases not matched to a gene: 11. The CDR3 runs 16 residues. CDR3: CASSERTGGGFDEQYF. DNA of the CDR3: TGTGCCAGCAGTGAGAGGACAGGGGGCGGCTTCGACGAGCAGTACTTC.

This clonotype was counted ten times or more. The V gene is TRBV20-1, the J gene TRBJ2-7; D tentatively fits TRBD1 or TRBD2 (5 bases each). The CDR3 length is 14 residues. Deletions cut 1 base from V and 5 bases from J, with 15 bases between. Germline loops: CDR1 DFQATT, CDR2 SNEGSKA (reference sequence). This CDR3 reads CSARGRAAGDEQYF. In nucleotides, the CDR3 is TGCAGTGCTAGAGGCAGGGCGGCCGGGGACGAGCAGTACTTC.

The rearrangement joins TRBV7-6 to TRBJ1-1; D remains unclear. The germline V and J ends were trimmed by 5 bases and 2 bases, with 12 bases remaining between them. Germline V lookup: CDR1 SGHVS, CDR2 FNYEAQ. This CDR3 has 14 amino acids. Here the CDR3 reads CASSRGLLNTEAFF. The CDR3 DNA is TGTGCCAGCAGCCGCGGGCTCCTCAACACTGAAGCTTTCTTT.